These 10 T cell receptor beta chains share one sample of origin, sequenced in a study of T cell changes during pregnancy in multiple sclerosis. Produced via immunoSEQ multiplex PCR; TCRdb's table is partial and in-frame only. The data hold 50,000 to 70,000 clones, with 80% to 95% observed a single time. This specimen consisted of peripheral blood, obtained in the second trimester of pregnancy. These receptors were collected from a female donor with multiple sclerosis, enrolled in a pregnancy study.

V usage is TRBV10-3 and J usage is TRBJ2-7; 10 positions match TRBD2. This CDR3 contains 16 residues. The J segment lost 1 base and the V segment lost 3 bases, leaving 6 bases of the junction unmatched. Germline V gene data show CDR1 as ENHRY and CDR2 as SYGVKD. The CDR3 here is CAISEGRTSGSYEQYF. The CDR3 DNA is TGTGCCATCAGTGAAGGGAGGACTAGCGGTTCCTACGAGCAGTACTTC.

The rearrangement links TRBV6-5 to TRBJ1-2; 10 bases fit TRBD1. Trimming removed 2 bases from V and 2 bases from J; junction bases left unmatched: 2. The germline gives CDR1 MNHEY, CDR2 SVGAGI. This CDR3 contains 15 residues. CDR3 amino acids: CASSYTTGGNYGYTF. The CDR3 coding sequence is TGTGCCAGCAGTTACACGACAGGGGGCAACTATGGCTACACCTTC.

In regard to this clone: Other nucleotide sequences from this sample produce the same CDR3. The J gene is TRBJ2-3, the V gene TRBV18; 11 nucleotides agree with TRBD2. This CDR3 has 16 residues. V trimming: 3 bases; J trimming: 0 bases; junction bases outside the gene matches: 2. Germline V gene sequence: CDR1 KGHSH, CDR2 LQKENI. The CDR3 reads CASSPRLAGSTDTQYF. Written as DNA, the CDR3 is TGTGCCAGCTCACCCCGACTAGCGGGAAGCACAGATACGCAGTATTTT.

The rearrangement joins TRBV11-1 to TRBJ2-7; D gene ambiguous. The CDR3 is 14 amino acids. The germline V gene encodes CDR1 SGHAT and CDR2 FQDESV (reference sequence). The ends were cut back, 3 bases at V and 2 bases at J, with 11 bases in the middle. CDR3 bases: TGTGCCAGCAGCTTCAGCCAGGATGCCTACGAGCAGTACTTC. Its translation is CASSFSQDAYEQYF.

The rearrangement uses TRBV5-4 and TRBJ2-7; TRBD2 might be the D (6 bases). Germline V gene data show CDR1 as SGHNT and CDR2 as YYREEE (reference sequence). This CDR3 is built from 14 residues. V dropped 4 bases and J dropped 0 bases, with 11 bases sitting between them. The CDR3 nucleotides are TGTGCCAGCAGCCTCGGAGGGTTCTCCTACGAGCAGTACTTC. This encodes CASSLGGFSYEQYF. The full variable domain, completed using reference TRBV5-4 and TRBJ2-7, is ETGVTQSPTHLIKTRGQQVTLRCSSQSGHNTVSWYQQALGQGPQFIFQYYREEENGRGNFPPRFSGLQFPNYSSELNVNALELDDSALYLCASSLGGFSYEQYFGPGTRLTVT.

The chain couples TRBV30 to TRBJ2-5, with D possibly matching TRBD2 (5 bases). CDR1 is GTSNPN, CDR2 SVGIG, per germline (reference sequence). CDR3 length: 15 residues. V lost 2 bases, J lost 5 bases, and 18 bases lay in between. In DNA, the CDR3 is TGTGCCTGGAGTCCGACTGGGAGCGTTGGTGAGACCCAGTACTTC. Its translation: CAWSPTGSVGETQYF.

This chain uses TRBV10-1 with TRBJ2-1, with D perhaps matching TRBD2 (7 bases). There are 16 residues in the CDR3. CDR1 and CDR2 from the germline V gene are WNHNN and SYGVQD (reference sequence). V was cut by 6 bases and J by 0 bases, with 15 bases left in between. The CDR3 spells CASSPEGGSSYNEQFF. In DNA, the CDR3 is TGCGCCAGCAGCCCCGAGGGGGGGAGCTCCTACAATGAGCAGTTCTTC.

The rearrangement joins TRBV7-2 to TRBJ2-1, with TRBD1 matching 10 bases. This CDR3 spans 15 amino acids. V was pared by 6 bases and J by 6 bases, with 8 bases of the junction left unmatched. Germline assignment: CDR1 SGHTA and CDR2 FQGNSA. CDR3 region: CASSFPGQGSNEQFF. The CDR3 bases are TGTGCCAGCAGTTTTCCGGGACAGGGGTCCAATGAGCAGTTCTTC.

V gene TRBV6-6 combines with J gene TRBJ1-1; 7 bases align to TRBD1. The CDR3 has 16 residues. V lost 2 bases, J lost 9 bases, and 15 bases stayed unmatched. In germline, CDR1 is MNHNY, CDR2 SVGAGI (reference sequence). For the CDR3, the DNA is TGTGCCAGCAGTTACCAGGCACGACAGGGAATCGTAAAAGCTTTCTTT. Amino acid sequence: CASSYQARQGIVKAFF.

V usage is TRBV19 and J usage is TRBJ2-3; the match to TRBD1 covers 7 bases. This CDR3 spans 13 amino acids. Germline V CDR1 and CDR2: LNHDA, SQIVND (reference sequence). V lost 10 bases to trimming and J lost 3 bases; unmatched junction nucleotides: 7. CDR3 loop: CATQSRGTDTQYF. CDR3 nucleotides: TGTGCCACTCAATCCAGGGGGACAGATACGCAGTATTTT.